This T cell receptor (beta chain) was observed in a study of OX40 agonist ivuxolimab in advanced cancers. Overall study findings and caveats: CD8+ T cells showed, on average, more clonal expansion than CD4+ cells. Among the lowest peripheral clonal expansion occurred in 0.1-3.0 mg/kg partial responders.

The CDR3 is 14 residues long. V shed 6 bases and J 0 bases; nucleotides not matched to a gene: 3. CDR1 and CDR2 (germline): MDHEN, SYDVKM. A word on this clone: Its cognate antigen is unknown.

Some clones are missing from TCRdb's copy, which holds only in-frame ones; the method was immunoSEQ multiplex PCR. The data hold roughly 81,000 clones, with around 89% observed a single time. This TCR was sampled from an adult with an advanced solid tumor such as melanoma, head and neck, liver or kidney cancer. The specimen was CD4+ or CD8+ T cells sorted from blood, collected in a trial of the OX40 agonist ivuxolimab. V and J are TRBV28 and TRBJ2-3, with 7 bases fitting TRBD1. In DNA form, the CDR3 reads TGTGCCAGCAGCGGGACAGTGAGCACAGATACGCAGTATTTT. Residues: CASSGTVSTDTQYF.